This T cell receptor (beta chain) was observed in a study of OX40 agonist ivuxolimab in advanced cancers. With respect to the entire study: Ivuxolimab was a fully human IgG2 agonistic monoclonal antibody targeting the costimulatory receptor OX40 (CD134). Patients were allowed to have had prior anti-PD-1, anti-PD-L1 or anti-CTLA-4 therapy, and 30% to 40% of the dose-escalation patients had been treated with checkpoint inhibitors. Of the roughly 54 patients in dose escalation, about 20 had hepatocellular carcinoma, about 15 had melanoma, 9 had renal cell carcinoma and 9 had head and neck cancer. The purpose of peripheral TCRbeta sequencing was to test whether ivuxolimab changed TCR sequence diversity and led to clonal T-cell expansion. In the dose-escalation cohort, more than 80% of patients were male, and the mean age was around 60 years with a range of roughly 23 to 79. Intravenous ivuxolimab was administered to patients every 2 weeks at six dose levels: 0.01, 0.1, 0.3, 1.5, 3 and 10 mg/kg. The paper covers the monotherapy dose-escalation part of the phase I ivuxolimab trial, which included N ≈ 54 patients. Partial responses were achieved by three dose-escalation patients, of whom one had hepatocellular carcinoma and two had cutaneous melanoma. On the study overall, not on this receptor specifically: Which antigens the clonally expanded peripheral T cells were specific for was not determined. On average, CD8+ T cells showed more expanded clones than CD4+ T cells after ivuxolimab. Clonal expansion of both CD4+ and CD8+ blood T cells was observed from baseline to week 6 at doses 0.1 to 3.0 mg/kg. In the 0.1-3.0 mg/kg groups, partial responders were among the patients with the lowest normalized peripheral clonal expansion, particularly in CD8+ T cells. Low levels of normalized T-cell clonal expansion were also seen in some nonresponding patients.

Genomic DNA was isolated from the sorted cells so that the TCRbeta CDR3 region could be sequenced. The immunoSEQ Assay was used for sequencing of TCRbeta CDR3 regions. The source is immuneACCESS, and TCRdb retained only in-frame sequences with V and J called. Part of the clones is not carried over; for the studies checked, unresolved V genes explain less than half of this, and the remainder is unexplained. In this sample the table shows more than 100,000 clones, around 93% of which occur a single time. Of the sample, 0.15% to 0.17% falls within the top ten clones. Patients with autoimmune disease history or receiving systemic immunosuppression were excluded from the trial. Peripheral blood for TCR sequencing was collected from all dose cohorts at baseline, on cycle 4 day 1, and on cycle 7 day 1. Samples came from an open-label, multicenter, first-in-human phase I dose-escalation trial of ivuxolimab. Adults with locally advanced or metastatic melanoma, renal cell carcinoma, hepatocellular carcinoma or head and neck squamous cell carcinoma were enrolled in the trial. CD4+ and CD8+ T cells were sorted separately from peripheral blood before TCR sequencing.

About this clone: The clone's antigen remains unknown. The sample holds no much larger clone one base away, and base qualities are not on file.

V and J lose 2 bases and 4 bases, and a span of 8 bases separates them. The CDR3 spans 13 residues, from the cysteine through the phenylalanine. Of the read, only the CDR3 DNA is kept; its 39 bases are in frame from base 1. From a lookup of the germline V gene, CDR1 and CDR2 are KGHSH and LQKENI. The starting material was CD4+ or CD8+ T cells sorted from blood, obtained in a trial of the OX40 agonist ivuxolimab. The receptor comes from an adult with an advanced solid tumor such as melanoma, head and neck, liver or kidney cancer. Recombination joined TRBV18 with TRBJ1-1, with TRBD1 as a weak D call on 6 bases. Here is the DNA: TGTGCCAGCTCACCAAAAGGGGGCACTGAAGCTTTCTTT. This encodes CASSPKGGTEAFF.